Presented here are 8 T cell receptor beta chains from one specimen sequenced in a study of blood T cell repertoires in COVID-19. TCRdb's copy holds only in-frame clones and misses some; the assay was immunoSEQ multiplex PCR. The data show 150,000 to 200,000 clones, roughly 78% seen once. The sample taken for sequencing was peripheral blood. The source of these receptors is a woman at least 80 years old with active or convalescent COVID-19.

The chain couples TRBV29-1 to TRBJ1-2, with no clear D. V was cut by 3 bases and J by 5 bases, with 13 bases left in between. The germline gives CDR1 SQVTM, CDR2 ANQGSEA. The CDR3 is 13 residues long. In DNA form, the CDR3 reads TGCAGCGTTGATACACGGGGAGGGTATGGCTACACCTTC. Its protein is CSVDTRGGYGYTF. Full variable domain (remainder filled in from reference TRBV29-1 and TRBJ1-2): SAVISQKPSRDICQRGTSLTIQCQVDSQVTMMFWYRQQPGQSLTLIATANQGSEATYESGFVIDKFPISRPNLTFSTLTVSNMSPEDSSIYLCSVDTRGGYGYTFGSGTRLTVV.

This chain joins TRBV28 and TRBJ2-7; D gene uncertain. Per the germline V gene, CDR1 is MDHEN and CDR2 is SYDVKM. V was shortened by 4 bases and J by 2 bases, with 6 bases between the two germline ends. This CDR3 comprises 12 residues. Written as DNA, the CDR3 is TGTGCCAGCAGTTACCAGACCTACGAGCAGTACTTC. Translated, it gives CASSYQTYEQYF.

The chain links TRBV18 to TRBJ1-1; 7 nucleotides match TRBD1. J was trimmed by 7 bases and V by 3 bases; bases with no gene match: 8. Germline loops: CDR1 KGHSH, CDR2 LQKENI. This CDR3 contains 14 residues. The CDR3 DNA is TGTGCCAGCTCACCTCTAGGGGGCTTGAATGAAGCTTTCTTT. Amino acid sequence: CASSPLGGLNEAFF.

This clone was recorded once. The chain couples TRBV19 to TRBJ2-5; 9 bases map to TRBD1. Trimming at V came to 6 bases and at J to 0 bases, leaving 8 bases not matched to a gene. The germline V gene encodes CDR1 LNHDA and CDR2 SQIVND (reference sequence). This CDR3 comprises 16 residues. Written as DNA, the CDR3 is TGTGCCAGTAGGCTCTACGGGACAGGGCACCAAGAGACCCAGTACTTC. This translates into CASRLYGTGHQETQYF.

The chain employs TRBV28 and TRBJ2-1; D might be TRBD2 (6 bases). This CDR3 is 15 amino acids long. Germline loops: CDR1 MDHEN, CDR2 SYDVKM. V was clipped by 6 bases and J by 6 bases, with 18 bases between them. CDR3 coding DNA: TGTGCCAGCAGCTACCCGGGACTGTTTACCAATGAGCAGTTCTTC. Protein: CASSYPGLFTNEQFF. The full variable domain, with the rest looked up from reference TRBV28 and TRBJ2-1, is DVKVTQSSRYLVKRTGEKVFLECVQDMDHENMFWYRQDPGLGLRLIYFSYDVKMKEKGDIPEGYSVSREKKERFSLILESASTNQTSMYLCASSYPGLFTNEQFFGPGTRLTVL.

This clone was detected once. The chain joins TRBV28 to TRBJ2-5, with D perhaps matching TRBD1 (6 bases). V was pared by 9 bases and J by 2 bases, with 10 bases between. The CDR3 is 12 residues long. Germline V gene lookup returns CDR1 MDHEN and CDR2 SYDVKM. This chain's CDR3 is CASTQGQETQYF. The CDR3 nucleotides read TGTGCCAGTACACAGGGACAAGAGACCCAGTACTTC. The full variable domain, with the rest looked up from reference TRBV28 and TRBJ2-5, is DVKVTQSSRYLVKRTGEKVFLECVQDMDHENMFWYRQDPGLGLRLIYFSYDVKMKEKGDIPEGYSVSREKKERFSLILESASTNQTSMYLCASTQGQETQYFGPGTRLLVL.

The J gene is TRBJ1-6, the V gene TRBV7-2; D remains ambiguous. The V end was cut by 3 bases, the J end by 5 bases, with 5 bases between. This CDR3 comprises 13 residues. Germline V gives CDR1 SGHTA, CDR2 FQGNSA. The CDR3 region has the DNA TGTGCCAGCAGCTTGCAGAATAATTCACCCCTCCACTTT. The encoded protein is CASSLQNNSPLHF.

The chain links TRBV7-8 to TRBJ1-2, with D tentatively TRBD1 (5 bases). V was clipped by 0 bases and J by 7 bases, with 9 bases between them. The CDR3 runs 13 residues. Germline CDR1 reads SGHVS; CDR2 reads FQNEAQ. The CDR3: CASSLAEGFGYTF. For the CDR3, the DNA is TGTGCCAGCAGCTTAGCGGAGGGGTTTGGCTACACCTTC.